The 27 T cell receptor beta chains below were found in one sample sequenced in a study of blood T cell repertoires in COVID-19. Profiled with immunoSEQ multiplex PCR; TCRdb holds only in-frame clones, not every one. The data contain about 270,000 clones, roughly 85% of them singletons. The source material was peripheral blood. The receptors were sampled from a young woman with acute or convalescent COVID-19.

The V call is TRBV4-3, the J call TRBJ2-3, with 13 bases lining up with TRBD2. This CDR3 is built from 16 residues. The germline V gene has CDR1 LGHNA and CDR2 YSLEER. Trimming cost V 1 base and J 6 bases; bases outside gene matches: 4. The CDR3: CASSQGTSGRGDTQYF. Here the CDR3 DNA reads TGCGCCAGCAGCCAAGGGACTAGCGGGAGAGGGGATACGCAGTATTTT.

This clone turned up a few times. The chain links TRBV7-9 to TRBJ2-1, with D perhaps TRBD2 (6 bases). CDR1 and CDR2 (germline): SEHNR, FQNEAQ (reference sequence). CDR3 length equals 17 residues. Trimming removed 3 bases from V and 5 bases from J, with 20 bases in between. This CDR3 is CASSLEYSGTPDNEQFF. The CDR3 DNA reads as TGTGCCAGCAGCTTGGAGTATTCCGGGACTCCCGACAATGAGCAGTTCTTC.

In its sample, this clone was seen once. The chain carries TRBV24-1 and TRBJ1-1, with D maybe TRBD1 (5 bases). This CDR3 has 16 residues. Between the trimmed V and J ends, which lost 12 bases and 3 bases, there was a span of 25 bases. Germline CDR1 is KGHDR and CDR2 is SFDVKD. The CDR3 spells CAPRSPGQGLDTEAFF. The CDR3 bases are TGTGCCCCGAGGAGTCCGGGCCAGGGATTGGACACTGAAGCTTTCTTT.

This clone was observed a few times. The CDR3 bases are TGTGCCAGCAGTTTGCCACAGGGGGCCAGCTCCTACAATGAGCAGTTCTTC. This sequence encodes CASSLPQGASSYNEQFF. The chain couples TRBV28 to TRBJ2-1, with 9 bases aligning to TRBD1. Trimming cost V 3 bases and J 0 bases; bases outside gene matches: 6. There are 17 residues in the CDR3. The V gene's germline CDR1 is MDHEN and CDR2 SYDVKM.

The chain couples TRBV10-3 to TRBJ2-1; possibly TRBD2 for D (6 bases). The germline gives CDR1 ENHRY, CDR2 SYGVKD. Trimming removed 6 bases from V and 0 bases from J, with 12 bases in between. This CDR3 comprises 15 residues. For the CDR3, the DNA is TGTGCCATCAGGGTAGCGGAGAGCTCCTACAATGAGCAGTTCTTC. Its translation is CAIRVAESSYNEQFF.

The V and J genes are TRBV25-1 and TRBJ2-5; tentatively, D is TRBD2 (5 bases). The V gene's germline CDR1 is MGHDK and CDR2 SYGVNS. This CDR3 comprises 15 residues. Trimming removed 2 bases from V and 1 base from J, with 11 bases in between. CDR3 DNA: TGTGCCAGCAGTGAAACGGGAAGACCCCAAGAGACCCAGTACTTC. Its translation: CASSETGRPQETQYF.

This clone has just a few counts. This sequence joins TRBV5-3 and TRBJ2-1; D perhaps matches TRBD2 (5 bases). TRBV5-3 is sorted into the ORF group, with uncertain function. Trimming shortened V by 0 bases and J by 10 bases, and 20 bases separated the two germline ends. CDR3 length equals 16 residues. CDR3 bases: TGTGCCAGAAGCTTGGCGTCGGGAAATCTCTGGACGGAGCAGTTCTTC. Translating it yields CARSLASGNLWTEQFF.

The chain carries TRBV10-3 and TRBJ2-7, with 11 nucleotides matching TRBD2. The CDR3 has 15 residues. The J segment lost 4 bases and the V segment lost 3 bases, leaving 5 bases of the junction unmatched. Germline-derived CDR1 and CDR2 are ENHRY and SYGVKD. CDR3 region: CAISDPGLAEYEQYF. The CDR3, as DNA: TGTGCCATCAGTGACCCGGGACTAGCGGAGTACGAGCAGTACTTC.

The chain couples TRBV4-1 to TRBJ1-2; 7 nucleotides agree with TRBD1. CDR1 is MGHRA, CDR2 YSYEKL, per germline. V was pared by 3 bases and J by 5 bases, with 21 bases of the junction left unmatched. This CDR3 has 19 amino acids. The CDR3 DNA sequence: TGCGCCAGCAGCCACGAAAGACAGGGTTCAGGGGTAACACTTTATGGCTACACCTTC. It is translated as CASSHERQGSGVTLYGYTF.

The CDR3 DNA reads as TGTGCCACCAGCAGAGTGGACAGAGCTAGCACAGATACGCAGTATTTT. Translated: CATSRVDRASTDTQYF. The gene calls are TRBV15 and TRBJ2-3; maybe TRBD1 (6 bases). This CDR3 is 16 amino acids long. CDR1 and CDR2 from the germline V gene are LNHNV and YYDKDF (reference sequence). The ends were cut back, 1 base at V and 0 bases at J, with 11 bases in the middle.

The chain recombines TRBV30 with TRBJ1-3; TRBD1 agrees at 11 bases. Germline trimming cut 5 bases from V and 7 bases from J; bases unmatched to any gene: 10. The CDR3 is 15 residues long. CDR1 GTSNPN and CDR2 SVGIG come from the germline V gene (reference sequence). The chain's CDR3 is CAWGRTGGGWNTIYF. DNA of the CDR3: TGTGCCTGGGGCAGGACAGGGGGCGGATGGAACACCATATATTTT. Drawing the rest from reference TRBV30 and TRBJ1-3, the complete variable domain is SQTIHQWPATLVQPVGSPLSLECTVEGTSNPNLYWYRQAAGRGLQLLFYSVGIGQISSEVPQNLSASRPQDRQFILSSKKLLLSDSGFYLCAWGRTGGGWNTIYFGEGSWLTVV.

This chain connects TRBV30 to TRBJ1-1; 7 nucleotides line up with TRBD1. Trimming at V came to 5 bases and at J to 3 bases, leaving 18 bases not matched to a gene. CDR3 length equals 17 residues. In germline, CDR1 is GTSNPN, CDR2 SVGIG (reference sequence). CDR3 sequence (DNA): TGTGCCTGGGGGCCGGGGGACAGCATGATATTGGACACTGAAGCTTTCTTT. Amino acids: CAWGPGDSMILDTEAFF. The whole variable domain, remainder taken from reference TRBV30 and TRBJ1-1, is SQTIHQWPATLVQPVGSPLSLECTVEGTSNPNLYWYRQAAGRGLQLLFYSVGIGQISSEVPQNLSASRPQDRQFILSSKKLLLSDSGFYLCAWGPGDSMILDTEAFFGQGTRLTVV.

The rearrangement uses TRBV7-9 and TRBJ2-7; a possible D gene is TRBD1 (5 bases). Germline V gives CDR1 SEHNR, CDR2 FQNEAQ (reference sequence). V lost 4 bases and J 8 bases, leaving 9 bases between the germline ends. The CDR3 is 11 amino acids. CDR3 amino acids: CASSWGGQQYF. The CDR3 DNA reads TGTGCCAGCAGCTGGGGCGGTCAGCAGTACTTC.

V gene TRBV12-5 combines with J gene TRBJ2-1, with D perhaps matching TRBD1 (6 bases). The CDR3 is 16 amino acids. Germline V CDR1 and CDR2: LGHNT, FRNRAP. V was clipped by 0 bases and J by 0 bases, with 9 bases between them. The CDR3 sequence is CASGLVQGASYNEQFF. The CDR3 DNA sequence: TGTGCTAGTGGTTTGGTACAGGGAGCCTCCTACAATGAGCAGTTCTTC.

The chain carries TRBV11-3 and TRBJ2-1, with 11 bases aligning to TRBD2. The V gene's germline CDR1 is SGHNT and CDR2 YENEEA. J lost 4 bases, V lost 3 bases, and 8 bases had no gene match. This CDR3 has 17 residues. CDR3 nucleotide sequence: TGTGCCAGCAGCTTGGGCGGAGGGACTAGCGGTTACAATGAGCAGTTCTTC. It encodes CASSLGGGTSGYNEQFF.

The sample holds one count of this clone. The chain links TRBV15 to TRBJ1-1; D may be TRBD1 (5 bases). The V end was cut by 0 bases, the J end by 0 bases, with 8 bases between. The CDR3 consists of 15 residues. Per the germline V gene, CDR1 is LNHNV and CDR2 is YYDKDF (reference sequence). CDR3 amino acids: CATSRDPGMNTEAFF. The CDR3 nucleotides read TGTGCCACCAGCAGAGATCCAGGGATGAACACTGAAGCTTTCTTT.

The chain uses TRBV7-8 and TRBJ2-5; 9 nucleotides align to TRBD2. Germline V gene lookup returns CDR1 SGHVS and CDR2 FQNEAQ. The CDR3 is 15 residues long. Trimming took 5 bases from V and 5 from J; bases not matched to a gene: 9. The CDR3 loop is CASSRESGRLETQYF. For the CDR3, the DNA is TGTGCCAGCAGCAGAGAAAGCGGGAGGCTGGAGACCCAGTACTTC.

The chain couples TRBV13 to TRBJ2-5, with D perhaps TRBD2 (6 bases). This CDR3 has 10 residues. Germline lookup yields CDR1 PRHDT and CDR2 FYEKMQ (reference sequence). The germline V and J ends were trimmed by 8 bases and 5 bases, with 6 bases remaining between them. CDR3 DNA: TGTGCCAGCGGAGGGGAGACCCAGTACTTC. Translated, it gives CASGGETQYF.

V gene TRBV3-1 (or the pseudogene TRBV3-2) combines with J gene TRBJ2-4, with TRBD2 identical over 7 bases. Germline values: CDR1 LGHDT, CDR2 YNNKEL (reference sequence). This CDR3 region has 15 residues. V lost 5 bases to trimming and J lost 1 base; unmatched junction nucleotides: 5. The CDR3 DNA reads TGTGCCAGCAGCGGGCGGGAGTGGGCCAAAAACATTCAGTACTTC. Protein: CASSGREWAKNIQYF.

This clone was detected once. This rearrangement joins TRBV7-2 to TRBJ2-1; the D gene is possibly TRBD2 (7 bases). CDR1 is SGHTA, CDR2 FQGNSA, per germline. The CDR3 is 15 residues long. V was trimmed by 5 bases and J by 8 bases, leaving 19 bases between them. CDR3 DNA: TGTGCCAGCAGCCACTTCACCGGGGGGCTACATGAGCAGTTCTTC. This encodes CASSHFTGGLHEQFF.

CDR3 loop: CASSQVGWQGHTGELFF. The CDR3, as DNA: TGCGCCAGCAGCCAAGTCGGGTGGCAGGGTCACACCGGGGAGCTGTTTTTT. The V call is TRBV4-3, the J call TRBJ2-2; maybe TRBD1 (5 bases). The CDR3 length is 17 residues. Trimming shortened V by 1 base and J by 3 bases, and 15 bases separated the two germline ends. The V gene's germline CDR1 is LGHNA and CDR2 YSLEER.

The chain joins TRBV5-6 to TRBJ1-2, with D uncertain. Trimming pared 1 base from V and 2 bases from J, leaving 6 bases between. CDR1 SGHDT and CDR2 YYEEEE come from the germline V gene. The CDR3 covers 13 residues. This CDR3 is CASSLMSNYGYTF. The DNA of the CDR3 is TGTGCCAGCAGCTTGATGTCAAACTATGGCTACACCTTC.

J is TRBJ2-7 and V is TRBV2; 7 nucleotides agree with TRBD1. Germline-derived CDR1 and CDR2 are SNHLY and FYNNEI. This CDR3 is built from 13 residues. V lost 1 base to trimming and J lost 3 bases; unmatched junction nucleotides: 0. The CDR3: CASSEGTGYEQYF. The CDR3 DNA follows: TGTGCCAGCAGTGAAGGGACAGGCTACGAGCAGTACTTC. The full variable domain, its missing parts supplied by reference TRBV2 and TRBJ2-7, is EPEVTQTPSHQVTQMGQEVILRCVPISNHLYFYWYRQILGQKVEFLVSFYNNEISEKSEIFDDQFSVERPDGSNFTLKIRSTKLEDSAMYFCASSEGTGYEQYFGPGTRLTVT.

V gene TRBV9 combines with J gene TRBJ1-4; TRBD1 matches 8 bases. J lost 7 bases, V lost 4 bases, and 12 bases had no gene match. The germline V gene has CDR1 SGDLS and CDR2 YYNGEE. The CDR3 is made up of 16 amino acids. The CDR3, as DNA: TGTGCCAGCAGCACCCTCTCCGGGACAGGTGCTGAAAAACTGTTTTTT. This codes for CASSTLSGTGAEKLFF.

This chain joins TRBV28 and TRBJ2-7; D is unclear. The CDR3 consists of 13 residues. Germline V gives CDR1 MDHEN, CDR2 SYDVKM. Between the trimmed V and J ends, which lost 3 bases and 0 bases, there was a span of 6 bases. The CDR3 sequence is CASSFDFSYEQYF. CDR3 DNA sequence: TGTGCCAGCAGTTTTGACTTCTCCTACGAGCAGTACTTC.

The chain joins TRBV12-3 or TRBV12-4 to TRBJ1-2, with 7 bases that match TRBD1. This CDR3 region has 13 residues. Germline trimming cut 7 bases from V and 2 bases from J; bases unmatched to any gene: 4. CDR3 loop: CASTKTGNYGYTF. CDR3 nucleotides: TGTGCCAGCACCAAGACAGGGAACTATGGCTACACCTTC.

This chain uses TRBV7-3 with TRBJ1-2; the D gene is possibly TRBD1 (6 bases). This CDR3 is built from 15 residues. Per germline, CDR1 SGHTA and CDR2 FQGTGA. With 5 bases removed from V and 6 bases from J, the gap between germline ends came to 19 bases. Here the CDR3 reads CASSPSGTILNGYTF. The CDR3 coding sequence is TGTGCCAGCAGCCCGTCCGGGACAATATTGAATGGCTACACCTTC.